The next 2 T cell receptor beta chains were all read from a single sample in a study of CD8+CD57+ T cells in acquired aplastic anemia. The use of genomic DNA as template underpinned the TCR beta VDJ and CDR3 profiling. TCRdb called the reads again in MiXCR, with one record for every CDR3 protein. The sample contains about 210,000 distinct CDR3 sequences, almost 35% of which appear only once. What was sequenced was sorted CD4+, CD8+, or CD8+CD57+ T cells (not recorded which) from PBMCs. These receptors came from a human donor in good health, serving as a control.

This clonotype has at least ten counts. This chain links TRBV12-3 or TRBV12-4 with TRBJ1-2, with D possibly being TRBD1 (5 bases). The CDR3 consists of 15 residues. The V end lost 7 bases, the J end lost 4 bases, and 19 bases lay between the germline ends. The CDR3 spells CASTALLGGTYGYTF. The CDR3 DNA is TGTGCCAGCACCGCGCTTCTAGGTGGGACCTATGGCTACACCTTC.

The V call is TRBV5-4, the J call TRBJ2-1; the D is unclear. The V gene lost 0 bases and the J gene lost 5 bases, with 9 bases spanning the gap. CDR1 and CDR2 (germline): SGHNT, YYREEE (reference sequence). CDR3 length: 14 residues. The CDR3 loop reads CASSLDEFHNEQFF. In nucleotides, the CDR3 is TGTGCCAGCAGCTTGGACGAATTCCACAATGAGCAGTTCTTC.